The rows below give T cell receptor beta chains drawn from one sample of a study of blood T cell repertoires in COVID-19. Repertoires were generated with immunoSEQ multiplex PCR, while TCRdb's copy carries only in-frame clones and drops some. The sample contains about 210,000 clones, approximately 91% of which appear only once. Source material: peripheral blood. The receptors originated from a man in his forties with acute or convalescent COVID-19. The CDR3 runs from the conserved cysteine through the conserved F or W. A D gene is named only where the DNA matches it firmly. Part of the rows lack a size; the others show once, few, many or a class for expanded clones.

clone size,D gene,V gene,J gene,CDR3 DNA,CDR3 protein
few,NA,TRBV7-2,TRBJ2-2,TGTGCCAGCAGCCCTCGGACTGCCTTGAACACCGGGGAGCTGTTTTTT,CASSPRTALNTGELFF
NA,TRBD2,TRBV7-9,TRBJ2-1,TGTGCCAGCAGCTTCCTCCTAGCGGGAACCTACAATGAGCAGTTCTTC,CASSFLLAGTYNEQFF
NA,NA,TRBV3-1/TRBV3-2,TRBJ2-7,TGTGCCAGCAGCCAAGTTGAGAGCGAGCAGTACTTC,CASSQVESEQYF
NA,TRBD1,TRBV28,TRBJ1-1,TGTGCCAGCAGTTCCCGAGACAGGGGGGAGACTGAAGCTTTCTTT,CASSSRDRGETEAFF
NA,NA,TRBV28,TRBJ1-5,TGTGCCAGCAGCGAGCAACTAATCCGGGGTGGCCAGCATTTT,CASSEQLIRGGQHF
NA,NA,TRBV19,TRBJ1-4,TGTGCCAGTAGTGTCACAGGGACTAATGAAAAACTGTTTTTT,CASSVTGTNEKLFF
NA,NA,TRBV29-1,TRBJ2-5,TGCAGCGTTGACCCTTTGGCAAGAGAGACCCAGTACTTC,CSVDPLARETQYF
NA,NA,TRBV24-1,TRBJ2-6,TGTGCCACCAGTGATACCAGGGCTGGGGCCAACGTCCTGACTTTC,CATSDTRAGANVLTF
NA,NA,TRBV11-2,TRBJ2-1,TGTGCCAGCAGCTGGCCTAGGGGGAGCAATGAGCAGTTCTTC,CASSWPRGSNEQFF
NA,TRBD1,TRBV6-6,TRBJ2-2,TGTGCCAGCAGTTACCCAGACAGGGGTCGGACCGGGGAGCTGTTTTTT,CASSYPDRGRTGELFF
NA,TRBD2,TRBV28,TRBJ2-2,TGTGCCAGCAGCTCCGTCACTAGCGGGAGTTTAGCCGGGGAGCTGTTTTTT,CASSSVTSGSLAGELFF
once,NA,TRBV4-3,TRBJ2-3,TGCGCCAGCAGCCAAGGAGTAGACTTGTCAGATACGCAGTATTTT,CASSQGVDLSDTQYF
NA,NA,TRBV6-2/TRBV6-3,TRBJ1-5,TGTGCCAGCAGTTCCGACAGCGAACCCGTGGGCAATCAGCCCCAGCATTTT,CASSSDSEPVGNQPQHF
once,NA,TRBV30,TRBJ2-1,TGTGCCTGGACCGGGACTCCGAATGAGCAGTTCTTC,CAWTGTPNEQFF
NA,NA,TRBV13,TRBJ1-1,TGTGCCAGCAGCCTATATAAGAACACTGAAGCTTTCTTT,CASSLYKNTEAFF
NA,TRBD1,TRBV9,TRBJ1-3,TGTGCCAGCAGCGAGGCCCCGGGACAGCCGTGGGATCCGATAAACACCATATATTTT,CASSEAPGQPWDPINTIYF
NA,NA,TRBV4-3,TRBJ1-3,TGCGCCAGCAGCCAAGTAATTTTGTTGGCAGGGGCTGGAAACACCATATATTTT,CASSQVILLAGAGNTIYF
NA,TRBD1,TRBV7-2,TRBJ1-5,TGTGCCAGCAGCCCGCAGGGGGAGCCCCAGCATTTT,CASSPQGEPQHF
NA,TRBD2,TRBV19,TRBJ2-7,TGTGCCAGTAGTACTAGCGGGAGCTCCTACGAGCAGTACTTC,CASSTSGSSYEQYF
NA,NA,TRBV7-8,TRBJ1-1,TGTGCCAGCAGCTTAGAGGTAACGGAGCTCATGAACACTGAAGCTTTCTTT,CASSLEVTELMNTEAFF
NA,NA,TRBV5-1,TRBJ2-1,TGCGCCAGCAGCGGGGTATTACGAGGGAATGACAATGAGCAGTTCTTC,CASSGVLRGNDNEQFF
NA,NA,TRBV20-1,TRBJ2-1,TGCAGTGCTAGCGGCCAGGGGCAGTTCTTC,CSASGQGQFF
NA,NA,TRBV10-3,TRBJ2-7,TGTGCCATCAACGTCGGGGGAATTAGCTCCTACGAGCAGTACTTC,CAINVGGISSYEQYF